This paragraph covers one T cell receptor beta chain sequence. The data belong to a study of blood T cells in healthy people across ages. The CDR3 is 14 residues long. In germline, CDR1 is LNHNV, CDR2 YYDKDF (reference sequence). Trimming cost V 9 bases and J 3 bases, with 18 bases left between them. The authors ran a second PCR of about 7 to 12 cycles using a sample-barcoded 5' primer and a J-beta primer mix. Each CDR3 protein is one row after TCRdb ran MiXCR on the 5' RACE reads. This table holds 1,800,000 or so distinct CDR3 sequences, around 42% found once. The chain is built from TRBV15 and TRBJ2-7; tentatively, D is TRBD1 (5 bases). The sequence was obtained from a human donor in good health. Sequenced: blood. In DNA form, the CDR3 reads TGTGCCACTATTATCCAGGGTTTTCGCTACGAGCAGTACTTC. Amino acids: CATIIQGFRYEQYF.